The sequence of this T cell receptor (beta chain) was determined in a study of T cells in Graves' hyperthyroidism and ophthalmopathy. Study context: Peripheral blood samples were taken at initial diagnosis, prior to any treatment.

The CDR3 totals 17 residues. The trim removed 2 bases at V and 4 bases at J, leaving 12 bases unmatched. Germline V gene data show CDR1 as SGHRS and CDR2 as YFSETQ. Newly diagnosed patients aged 18 to 65 had hyperthyroidism of under 2 months' duration. Each 10 ml fresh peripheral blood draw supplied the PBMCs. TCR beta CDR3 regions were amplified from RNA. Using the HTBI primer set, a first-round RT-PCR was run on the TCR CDR3. TCRdb passed the multiplex PCR reads through MiXCR, listing each CDR3 protein once. This sample has some 270,000 distinct CDR3 sequences; 13% occur once, and the top ten carry roughly 7.5%. This clonotype was counted ten times or more.

Material for sequencing was blood. The receptor's source is a woman in her twenties or thirties with Graves' hyperthyroidism that later progressed to Graves' ophthalmopathy. The genes are TRBV5-1 and TRBJ2-7; 10 nucleotides match TRBD2. The CDR3 DNA is TGCGCCAGCAGCTTCACAAGAGTAGCGGGAGGAAAGTACGAGCAGTACTTC. It encodes CASSFTRVAGGKYEQYF.